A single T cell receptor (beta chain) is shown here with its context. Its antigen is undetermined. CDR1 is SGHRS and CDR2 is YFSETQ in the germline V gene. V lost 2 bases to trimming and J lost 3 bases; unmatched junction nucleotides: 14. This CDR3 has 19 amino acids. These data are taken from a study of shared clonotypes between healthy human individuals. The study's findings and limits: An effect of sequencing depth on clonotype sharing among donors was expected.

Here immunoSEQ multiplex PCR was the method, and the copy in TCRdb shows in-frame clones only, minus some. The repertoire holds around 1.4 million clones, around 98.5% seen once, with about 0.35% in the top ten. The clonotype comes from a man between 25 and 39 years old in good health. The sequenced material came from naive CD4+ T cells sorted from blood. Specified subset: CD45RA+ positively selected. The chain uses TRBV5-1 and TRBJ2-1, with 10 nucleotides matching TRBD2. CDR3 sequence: CASSLDQREGRRYYNEQFF. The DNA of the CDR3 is TGCGCCAGCAGCTTAGATCAGCGGGAGGGCCGGAGGTACTACAATGAGCAGTTCTTC.